This T cell receptor (beta chain) was identified during a study of cytomegalovirus exposure and HLA in healthy donors. The study, taken as a whole, reports: As a later analysis showed, a missense DCLRE1C variant was linked to trimming of TCR beta V- and J-genes. An analysis that came later showed most CMV-associated TCR beta chains appearing HLA-restricted.

Unrecorded immune exposure was likely among donors, who were nominally healthy when sampled. Germline loops: CDR1 LNHDA, CDR2 SQIVND (reference sequence). This CDR3 contains 12 residues. Deletions cut 6 bases from V and 5 bases from J, with 7 bases between. PCR primers comprised 60 Vbeta and 13 Jbeta primers. Clones were read by immunoSEQ multiplex PCR, and TCRdb kept only the in-frame ones, dropping some. Its table lists approximately 190,000 clones. Turning to this clone: What it recognizes is unknown.

This chain joins TRBV19 and TRBJ2-2; unclear D gene. The sequence was collected from a young man in good health and CMV-seronegative. The sample comprised PBMCs. The CDR3 reads CASRSLTGELFF. The DNA of the CDR3 is TGTGCCAGTAGGAGTTTGACCGGGGAGCTGTTTTTT.